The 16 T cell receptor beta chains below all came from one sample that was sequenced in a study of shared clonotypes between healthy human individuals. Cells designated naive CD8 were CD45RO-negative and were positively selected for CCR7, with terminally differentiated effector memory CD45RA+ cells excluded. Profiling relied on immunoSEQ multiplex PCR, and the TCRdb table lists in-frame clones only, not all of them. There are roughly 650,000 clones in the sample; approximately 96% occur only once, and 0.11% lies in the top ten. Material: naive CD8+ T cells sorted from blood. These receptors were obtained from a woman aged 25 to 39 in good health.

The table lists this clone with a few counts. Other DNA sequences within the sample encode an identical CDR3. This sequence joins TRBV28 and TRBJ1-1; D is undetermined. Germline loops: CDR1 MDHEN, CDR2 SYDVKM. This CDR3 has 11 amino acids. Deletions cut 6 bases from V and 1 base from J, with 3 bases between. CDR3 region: CASSRNTEAFF. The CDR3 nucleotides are TGTGCCAGCAGCAGGAACACTGAAGCTTTCTTT. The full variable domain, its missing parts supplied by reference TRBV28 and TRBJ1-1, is DVKVTQSSRYLVKRTGEKVFLECVQDMDHENMFWYRQDPGLGLRLIYFSYDVKMKEKGDIPEGYSVSREKKERFSLILESASTNQTSMYLCASSRNTEAFFGQGTRLTVV.

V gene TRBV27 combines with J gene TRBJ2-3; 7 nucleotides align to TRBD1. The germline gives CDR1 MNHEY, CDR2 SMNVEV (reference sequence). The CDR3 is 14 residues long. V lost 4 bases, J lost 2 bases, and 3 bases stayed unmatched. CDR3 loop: CASSYGQATDTQYF. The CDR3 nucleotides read TGTGCCAGCAGTTACGGACAGGCCACAGATACGCAGTATTTT.

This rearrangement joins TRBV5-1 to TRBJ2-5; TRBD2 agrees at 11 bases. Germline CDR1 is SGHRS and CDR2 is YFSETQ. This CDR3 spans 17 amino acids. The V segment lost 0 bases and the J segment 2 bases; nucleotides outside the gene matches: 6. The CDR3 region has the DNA TGCGCCAGCAGCTTGGCCAGCCTAGCGGGGGGACAAGAGACCCAGTACTTC. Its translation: CASSLASLAGGQETQYF.

The CDR3 loop is CASRGLGTSGISWTDTQYF. In DNA, the CDR3 is TGCGCCAGCAGAGGCTTAGGGACTAGCGGGATTAGTTGGACAGATACGCAGTATTTT. J is TRBJ2-3 and V is TRBV5-1; 13 bases map to TRBD2. CDR3 length equals 19 residues. The V gene's germline CDR1 is SGHRS and CDR2 YFSETQ. Germline trimming cut 5 bases from V and 3 bases from J; bases unmatched to any gene: 15.

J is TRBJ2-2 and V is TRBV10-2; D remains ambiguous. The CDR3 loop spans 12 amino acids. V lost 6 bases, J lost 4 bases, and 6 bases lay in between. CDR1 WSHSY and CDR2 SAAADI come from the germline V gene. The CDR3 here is CASREGTGELFF. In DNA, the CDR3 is TGCGCCAGCAGGGAAGGCACCGGGGAGCTGTTTTTT.

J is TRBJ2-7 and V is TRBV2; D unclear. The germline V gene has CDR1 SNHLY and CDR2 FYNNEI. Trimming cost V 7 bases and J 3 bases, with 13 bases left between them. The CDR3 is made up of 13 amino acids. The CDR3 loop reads CASMGAPGYEQYF. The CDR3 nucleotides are TGTGCCAGCATGGGCGCCCCGGGCTACGAGCAGTACTTC.

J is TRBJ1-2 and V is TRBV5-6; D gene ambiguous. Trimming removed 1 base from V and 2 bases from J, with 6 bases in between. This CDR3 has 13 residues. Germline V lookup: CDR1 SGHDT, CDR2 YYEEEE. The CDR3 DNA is TGTGCCAGCAGCTTGACAACCAACTATGGCTACACCTTC. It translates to CASSLTTNYGYTF.

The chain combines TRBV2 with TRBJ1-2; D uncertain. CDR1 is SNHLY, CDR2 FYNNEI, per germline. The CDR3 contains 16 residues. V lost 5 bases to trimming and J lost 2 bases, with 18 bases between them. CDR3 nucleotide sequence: TGTGCCAGCAGTCCTGCTCGGGAGACCGGCAACTATGGCTACACCTTC. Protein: CASSPARETGNYGYTF.

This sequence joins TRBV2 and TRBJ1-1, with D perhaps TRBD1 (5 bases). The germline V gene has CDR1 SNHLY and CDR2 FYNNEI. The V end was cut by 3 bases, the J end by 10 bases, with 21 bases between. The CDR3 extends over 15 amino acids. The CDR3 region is CASSDTQGSLAVAFF. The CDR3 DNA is TGTGCCAGCAGTGATACCCAGGGCTCTCTCGCTGTAGCTTTCTTT. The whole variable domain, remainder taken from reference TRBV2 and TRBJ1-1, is EPEVTQTPSHQVTQMGQEVILRCVPISNHLYFYWYRQILGQKVEFLVSFYNNEISEKSEIFDDQFSVERPDGSNFTLKIRSTKLEDSAMYFCASSDTQGSLAVAFFGQGTRLTVV.

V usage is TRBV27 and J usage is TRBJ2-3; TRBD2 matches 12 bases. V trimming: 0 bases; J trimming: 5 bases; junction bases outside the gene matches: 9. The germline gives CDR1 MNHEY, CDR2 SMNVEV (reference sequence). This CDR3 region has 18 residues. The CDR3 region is CASSLSALRLAGEDTQYF. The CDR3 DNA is TGTGCCAGCAGTTTATCAGCTCTCCGACTAGCGGGAGAAGATACGCAGTATTTT.

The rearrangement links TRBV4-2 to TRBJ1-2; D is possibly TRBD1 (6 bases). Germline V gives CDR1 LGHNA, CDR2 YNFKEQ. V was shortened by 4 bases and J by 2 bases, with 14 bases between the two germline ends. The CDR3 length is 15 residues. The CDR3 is CASSPAADRNYGYTF. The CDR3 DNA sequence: TGTGCCAGCAGCCCCGCGGCAGACAGGAACTATGGCTACACCTTC.

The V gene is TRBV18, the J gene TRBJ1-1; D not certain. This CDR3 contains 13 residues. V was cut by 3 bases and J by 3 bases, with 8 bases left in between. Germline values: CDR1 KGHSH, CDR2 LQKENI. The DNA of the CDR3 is TGTGCCAGCTCACCGACCAGTGACACTGAAGCTTTCTTT. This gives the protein CASSPTSDTEAFF.

The CDR3 DNA follows: TGTGCCAGCAGCTTAGAGAGCCCTCTGAGCGGACTTTCAGGCAATGAGCAGTTCTTC. Its translation: CASSLESPLSGLSGNEQFF. This chain joins TRBV7-8 and TRBJ2-1, with D perhaps TRBD2 (5 bases). The germline V and J ends were trimmed by 1 base and 6 bases, with 25 bases remaining between them. CDR1 is SGHVS, CDR2 FQNEAQ, per germline. This CDR3 has 19 residues.

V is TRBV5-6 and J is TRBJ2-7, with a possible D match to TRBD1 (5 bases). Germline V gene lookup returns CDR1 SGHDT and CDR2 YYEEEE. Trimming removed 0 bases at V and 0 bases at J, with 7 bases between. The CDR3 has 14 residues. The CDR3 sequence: CASSLEGNSYEQYF. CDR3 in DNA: TGTGCCAGCAGCTTGGAGGGGAACTCCTACGAGCAGTACTTC.

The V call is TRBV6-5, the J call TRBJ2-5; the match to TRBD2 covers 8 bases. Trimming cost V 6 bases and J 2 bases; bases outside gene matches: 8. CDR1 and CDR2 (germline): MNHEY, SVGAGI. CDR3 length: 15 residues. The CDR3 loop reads CASRSLLADQETQYF. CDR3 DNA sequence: TGTGCCAGCAGGTCCCTACTAGCGGATCAAGAGACCCAGTACTTC.

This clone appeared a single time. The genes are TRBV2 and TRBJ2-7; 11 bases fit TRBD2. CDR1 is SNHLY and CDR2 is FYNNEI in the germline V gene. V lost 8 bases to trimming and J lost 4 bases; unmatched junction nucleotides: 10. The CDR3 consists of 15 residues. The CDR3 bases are TGTGCCAGCTCGAGTACTAGCGGGAGTATTTACGAGCAGTACTTC. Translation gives CASSSTSGSIYEQYF.